This is a list of T cell receptor beta chains from one sample in a study of T cell changes during pregnancy in multiple sclerosis. Assay: immunoSEQ multiplex PCR; the TCRdb copy retains only in-frame clones and omits some. The table records tens of thousands of clones, approximately 92% of them present only once. Sequenced here: peripheral blood, sampled after pregnancy. These receptors came from a female donor in good health, enrolled as a control in a pregnancy study. Both conserved end residues are part of each CDR3. Fields, in order: V gene, J gene, CDR3 protein.

v_gene: TRBV6-1
j_gene: TRBJ2-7
CDR3aa: CASSEEGGGSYEQYF

v_gene: TRBV5-5
j_gene: TRBJ1-2
CDR3aa: CASSARTEGYGYTF

v_gene: TRBV7-7
j_gene: TRBJ2-5
CDR3aa: CASSSTTGWQETQYF

v_gene: TRBV5-1
j_gene: TRBJ1-6
CDR3aa: CASSLGQKNSPLHF

v_gene: TRBV15
j_gene: TRBJ2-5
CDR3aa: CATSRDIELALETQYF

v_gene: TRBV4-3
j_gene: TRBJ2-3
CDR3aa: CASSPGDRGGSPDTQYF

v_gene: TRBV30
j_gene: TRBJ1-5
CDR3aa: CAWSKRGGNQPQHF

v_gene: TRBV7-2
j_gene: TRBJ2-5
CDR3aa: CASSLELQETQYF

v_gene: TRBV7-2
j_gene: TRBJ1-5
CDR3aa: CASSSGGTPNQPQHF

v_gene: TRBV6-6
j_gene: TRBJ2-7
CDR3aa: CASSYSSLAGNYEQYF

v_gene: TRBV5-8
j_gene: TRBJ2-3
CDR3aa: CASSPGLAGDTQYF

v_gene: TRBV28
j_gene: TRBJ2-3
CDR3aa: CASRLGGPDTQYF

v_gene: TRBV2
j_gene: TRBJ2-2
CDR3aa: CASSDVRTNTGELFF

v_gene: TRBV2
j_gene: TRBJ1-1
CDR3aa: CASSGDRVTEAFF

v_gene: TRBV19
j_gene: TRBJ1-1
CDR3aa: CASSIVLANTEAFF

v_gene: TRBV18
j_gene: TRBJ1-1
CDR3aa: CASSQIPAGGLNTEAFF

v_gene: TRBV18
j_gene: TRBJ1-6
CDR3aa: CASSDRVPVGSYNSPLHF

v_gene: TRBV6-1
j_gene: TRBJ2-1
CDR3aa: CASSEAGLAGGKQFF

v_gene: TRBV15
j_gene: TRBJ2-7
CDR3aa: CATSPYRRSYEQYF

v_gene: TRBV15
j_gene: TRBJ1-5
CDR3aa: CATSRDNRVEQPQHF

v_gene: TRBV5-1
j_gene: TRBJ1-1
CDR3aa: CASSLDGGAEAFF

v_gene: TRBV6-5
j_gene: TRBJ1-5
CDR3aa: CASRETAGSNQPQHF

v_gene: TRBV6-5
j_gene: TRBJ2-7
CDR3aa: CASSYSRGEVLYEQYF